This TCR beta chain is from a study of blood T cells in healthy people across ages. Study context: Template switching picked up about one barcoded beta molecule for each two T cells.

In this sample, this clonotype turned up many times. A second PCR of about 6 to 12 cycles used a sample-barcoded 5' primer and a J-beta primer mix. TCRdb re-called the 5' RACE reads through MiXCR, storing one row per CDR3 protein. Of 800,000 to 950,000 distinct CDR3 sequences listed, roughly 28% are singletons. This CDR3 spans 13 amino acids. CDR1 and CDR2 from the germline V gene are LNHNV and YYDKDF (reference sequence). Trimming pared 0 bases from V and 6 bases from J, leaving 6 bases between. Separately, the same data were catalogued under a study of T cells of mothers and their children. That work states: Mother-child pairs who were related displayed a slightly higher overlap than unrelated pairs, a difference that was non-significant.

This clonotype was sampled from a woman between 35 and 50 years old in good health. J is TRBJ2-1 and V is TRBV15; unclear D gene. Sequenced input: blood. The CDR3: CATSREEFNEQFF. The CDR3, as DNA: TGTGCCACCAGCAGAGAGGAATTCAATGAGCAGTTCTTC.